Reported below is one T cell receptor beta chain. Its target antigen remains unknown. The record has no base qualities; no much larger clone is one base away. This sample was taken from a study of CD8+ T cells in alopecia areata (dated by TCRdb to 2017 to 2018). Context from the whole study: Treated patients were enrolled in an open-label pilot trial of oral tofacitinib at 5 to 10 mg twice daily for moderate-to-severe alopecia areata. Patients received tofacitinib for 6 to 18 months and were then followed off drug for 6 months to check for delayed response and recurrence. For the treated patients, the SALT score, which quantifies what percentage of scalp surface area is affected, served as the measure of disease severity. High-throughput TCRbeta sequencing was used to examine T cell clonal expansion in alopecia areata in both the C3H/HeJ mouse model and human patients. On the human side, TCRbeta sequencing was run on scalp tissue and on sorted CD4+ and CD8+ peripheral blood T cells from healthy controls and from alopecia areata patients with either patchy or totalis/universalis disease. Patients on tofacitinib were biopsied at baseline and after 4 and 24 weeks of treatment, and several of the patients also had a later scalp biopsy. Scalp clonality was compared among normal scalp (n=4), patchy alopecia areata scalp (n=8), and alopecia totalis/universalis scalp (n=8). RNA was extracted with the PAXgene miRNA kit for fixed scalp, the miRNeasy kit for PBMCs, and the RNeasy kit for mouse skin. Amplification of TCRbeta CDR3 regions was done by immunoSEQ multiplex PCR using 35 Vbeta forward primers and 13 Jbeta reverse primers.

The investigation overall reported the following: Unlike mouse skin, which is dominated by gammadelta T cells, normal human skin has resident alphabeta T cells that are also sequenced, and this complicates analysis of the scalp TCR repertoire. Many expanded lesional clones persisted in scalp and blood during tofacitinib treatment, which may partly explain relapse after stopping treatment. Higher clonality and more expanded CD8+ clones were observed in lesional scalp than in normal scalp, particularly in alopecia totalis/universalis, a finding suggestive of antigenic drive. Compared with mice, TCR sequences shared between patients were less clear, possibly partly because of HLA diversity across the patient population. Tofacitinib significantly decreased scalp clonality and the number of expanded CD8+ clones among the top 100 scalp clones. Because the treated cohort was small and had just a single nonresponder, larger studies are needed to establish links between baseline CD8+ expansion and response.

Libraries were made using the immunoSEQ multiplex PCR assay. RNA was extracted from all samples and reverse transcribed into cDNA, which served as template for TCR sequencing. First-strand cDNA was synthesized with SuperScript III using a 2:1 mix of oligo-dT and random hexamers. A synthetic immune receptor repertoire was used to measure amplification bias, and any remaining bias was corrected computationally. The published analysis was carried out like this. After raw reads were preprocessed to remove errors, the CDR3 was defined following IMGT conventions as running from the conserved cysteine to phenylalanine. To get clonality, Shannon entropy was normalized by log2 of the number of productive unique TCRs and the result was subtracted from 1. CD4 or CD8 identity of scalp clones was inferred by cross-referencing scalp TCRbeta sequences with sorted blood CD4 and CD8 repertoires. This immuneACCESS table, as held by TCRdb, lists in-frame sequences with V and J called but not all clones. Of the missing ones, under half trace to an unresolved V gene in checked studies; the others have no known cause. From that table come the V and J calls and clone size; the DNA was used to work out D and trimming. For this sample there are about 160,000 clones; approximately 57% appear just once. The ten biggest clones cover approximately 15% of the sample.

The time point label of this sample denotes: about 25 weeks on oral tofacitinib. Sample treatment or condition, as interpreted from the label and publication: oral pan-JAK inhibitor, 5-10 mg twice daily. From alopecia areata patients, peripheral blood was collected along with lesional scalp punch biopsies. PBMCs were separated by density centrifugation and stained for CD3, CD4 and CD8, after which CD4+ and CD8+ T cells were sorted on a FACSAria. This specimen consisted of CD4+ T cells sorted from blood, obtained at week 24, from a patient treated with tofacitinib. This sequence originates from a human donor with alopecia areata.

The nucleotide sequence is given as TGTGCCATCATGGCACAGGGGTCTGAAGCTTTCTTT. The encoded protein is CAIMAQGSEAFF. The chain joins TRBV10-3 to TRBJ1-1, with TRBD1 identical over 7 junction bases. The germline V gene gives CDR1 as ENHRY and CDR2 as SYGVKD. Trimming leaves V shorter by 7 bases and J shorter by 6 bases, with the junction holding 5 bases beyond the gene matches. There are 12 amino acids in the CDR3, from cysteine to phenylalanine inclusive. Only the CDR3 DNA stays, 36 bases, in frame from base 1.